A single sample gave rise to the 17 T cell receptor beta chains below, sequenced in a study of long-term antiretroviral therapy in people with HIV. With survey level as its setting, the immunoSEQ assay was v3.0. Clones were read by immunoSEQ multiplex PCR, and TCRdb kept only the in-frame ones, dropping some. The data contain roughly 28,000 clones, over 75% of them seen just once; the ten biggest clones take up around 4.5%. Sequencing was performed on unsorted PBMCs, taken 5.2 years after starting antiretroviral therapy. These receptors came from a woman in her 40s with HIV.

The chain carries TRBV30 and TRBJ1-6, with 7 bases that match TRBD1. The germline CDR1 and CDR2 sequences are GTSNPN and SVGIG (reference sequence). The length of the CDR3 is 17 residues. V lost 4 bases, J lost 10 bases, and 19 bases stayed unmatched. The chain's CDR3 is CAWNRGPEIVNESPLHF. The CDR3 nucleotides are TGTGCCTGGAACAGGGGTCCTGAAATCGTTAATGAATCACCCCTCCACTTT.

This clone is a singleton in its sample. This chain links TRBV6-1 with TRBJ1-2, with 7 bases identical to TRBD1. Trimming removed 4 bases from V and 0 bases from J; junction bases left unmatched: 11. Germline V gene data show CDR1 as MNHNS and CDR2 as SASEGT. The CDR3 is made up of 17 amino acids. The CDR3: CASSGLTTGVANYGYTF. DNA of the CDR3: TGTGCCAGCAGTGGATTAACAACAGGGGTAGCTAACTATGGCTACACCTTC.

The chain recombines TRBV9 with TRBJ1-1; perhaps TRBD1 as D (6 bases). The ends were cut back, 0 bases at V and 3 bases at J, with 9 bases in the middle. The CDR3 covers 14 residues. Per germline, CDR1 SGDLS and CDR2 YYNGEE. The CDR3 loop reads CASSVDEGDTEAFF. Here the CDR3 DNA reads TGTGCCAGCAGCGTAGACGAGGGGGACACTGAAGCTTTCTTT.

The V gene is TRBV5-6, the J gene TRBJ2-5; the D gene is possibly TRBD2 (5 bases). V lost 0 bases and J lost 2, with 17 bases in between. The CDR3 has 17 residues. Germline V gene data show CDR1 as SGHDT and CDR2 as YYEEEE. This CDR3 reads CASSLAGSPGLQETQYF. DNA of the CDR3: TGTGCCAGCAGCTTGGCTGGGTCGCCGGGGTTACAAGAGACCCAGTACTTC.

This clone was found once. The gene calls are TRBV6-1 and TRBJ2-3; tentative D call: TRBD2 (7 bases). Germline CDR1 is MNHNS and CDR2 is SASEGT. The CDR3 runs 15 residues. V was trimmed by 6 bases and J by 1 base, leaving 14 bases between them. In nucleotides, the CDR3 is TGTGCCAGCAGAGGGAGGGGGGGGCGCACAGATACGCAGTATTTT. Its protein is CASRGRGGRTDTQYF.

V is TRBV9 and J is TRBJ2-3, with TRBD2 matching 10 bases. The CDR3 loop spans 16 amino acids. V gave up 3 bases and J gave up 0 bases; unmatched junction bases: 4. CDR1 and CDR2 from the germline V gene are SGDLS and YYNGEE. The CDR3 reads CASSGRLAGSTDTQYF. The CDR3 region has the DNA TGTGCCAGCAGCGGTAGACTAGCGGGCAGCACAGATACGCAGTATTTT.

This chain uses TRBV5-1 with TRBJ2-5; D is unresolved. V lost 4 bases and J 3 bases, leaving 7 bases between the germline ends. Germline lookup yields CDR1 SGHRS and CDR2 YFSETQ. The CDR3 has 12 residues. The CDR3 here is CASSREEETQYF. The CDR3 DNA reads TGCGCCAGCAGCCGAGAGGAAGAGACCCAGTACTTC.

CDR3 nucleotide sequence: TGCGCCAGCAGCTTGGCCACGGGGGCCCACGAGCAGTACTTC. This gives the protein CASSLATGAHEQYF. This chain links TRBV5-1 with TRBJ2-7; D assignment may be TRBD1 or TRBD2 (6 bases each). V was pared by 0 bases and J by 5 bases, with 12 bases between. Germline CDR1 SGHRS, CDR2 YFSETQ. This CDR3 region has 14 residues.

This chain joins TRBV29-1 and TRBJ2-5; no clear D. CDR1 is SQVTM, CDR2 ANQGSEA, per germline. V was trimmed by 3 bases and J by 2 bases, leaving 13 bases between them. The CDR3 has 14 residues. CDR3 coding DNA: TGCAGCGTTGATGTTAGTACTTCTCAAGAGACCCAGTACTTC. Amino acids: CSVDVSTSQETQYF.

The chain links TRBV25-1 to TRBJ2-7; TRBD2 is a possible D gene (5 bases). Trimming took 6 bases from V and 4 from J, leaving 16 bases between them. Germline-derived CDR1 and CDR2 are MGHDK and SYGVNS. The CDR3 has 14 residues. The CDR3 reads CASSPGGPPYEQYF. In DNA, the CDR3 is TGTGCCAGCAGCCCCGGCGGGCCACCTTACGAGCAGTACTTC.

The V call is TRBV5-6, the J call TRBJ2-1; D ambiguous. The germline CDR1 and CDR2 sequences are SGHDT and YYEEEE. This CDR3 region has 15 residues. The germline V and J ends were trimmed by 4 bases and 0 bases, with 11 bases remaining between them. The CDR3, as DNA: TGTGCCAGCAGCGTCTCGGTGGGCTCCTACAATGAGCAGTTCTTC. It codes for CASSVSVGSYNEQFF.

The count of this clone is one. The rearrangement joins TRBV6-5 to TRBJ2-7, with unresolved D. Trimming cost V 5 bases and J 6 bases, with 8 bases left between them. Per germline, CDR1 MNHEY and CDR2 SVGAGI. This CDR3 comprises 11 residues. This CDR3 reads CASSPGSEQYF. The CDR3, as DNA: TGTGCCAGCAGTCCAGGAAGCGAGCAGTACTTC.

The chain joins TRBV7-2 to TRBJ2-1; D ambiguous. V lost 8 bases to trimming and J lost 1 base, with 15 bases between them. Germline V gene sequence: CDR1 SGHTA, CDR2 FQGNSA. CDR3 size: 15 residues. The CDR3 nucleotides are TGTGCCAGCCAAGTTTTAGAATTGTCCTACAATGAGCAGTTCTTC. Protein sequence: CASQVLELSYNEQFF.

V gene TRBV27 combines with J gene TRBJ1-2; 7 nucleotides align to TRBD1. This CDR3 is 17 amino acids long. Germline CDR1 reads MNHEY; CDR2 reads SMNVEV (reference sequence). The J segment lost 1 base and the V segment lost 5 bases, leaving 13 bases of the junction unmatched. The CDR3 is CASSDFGTERGNYGYTF. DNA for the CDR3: TGTGCCAGCAGTGATTTTGGGACAGAACGTGGTAACTATGGCTACACCTTC.

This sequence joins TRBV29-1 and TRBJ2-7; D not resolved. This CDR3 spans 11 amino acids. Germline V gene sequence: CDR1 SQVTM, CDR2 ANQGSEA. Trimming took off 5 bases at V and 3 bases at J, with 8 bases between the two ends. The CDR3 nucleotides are TGCAGCGTTACTGCGGACTACGAGCAGTACTTC. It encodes CSVTADYEQYF.

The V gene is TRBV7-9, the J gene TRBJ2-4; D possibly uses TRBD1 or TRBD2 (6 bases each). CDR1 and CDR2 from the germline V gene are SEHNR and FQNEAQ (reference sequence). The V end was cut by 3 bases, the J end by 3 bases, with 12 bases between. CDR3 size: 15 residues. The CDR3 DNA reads TGTGCCAGCAGCTTCACGGGGGCTGACAAAAACATTCAGTACTTC. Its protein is CASSFTGADKNIQYF.

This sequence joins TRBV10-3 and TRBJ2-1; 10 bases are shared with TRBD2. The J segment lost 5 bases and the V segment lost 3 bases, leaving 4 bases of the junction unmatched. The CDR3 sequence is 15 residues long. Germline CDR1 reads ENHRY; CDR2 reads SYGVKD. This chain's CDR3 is CAISEPGLANNEQFF. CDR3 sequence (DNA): TGTGCCATCAGTGAACCGGGACTAGCGAACAATGAGCAGTTCTTC.